These 6 T cell receptor beta chains came from one sample sequenced in a study of blood T cells in healthy people across ages. A second PCR of roughly 7 to 11 cycles used a sample-barcoded 5' primer and a J-beta primer mix. TCRdb analysed the 5' RACE reads with MiXCR anew, one entry per CDR3 protein. The sample holds about a million distinct CDR3 sequences, roughly two fifths seen once. The sequencing input was blood. Every receptor here comes from a young man in good health.

A note on this clonotype: A much larger clonotype is one base distant, so this may be a read error. The J gene is TRBJ2-1, the V gene TRBV9; 8 nucleotides match TRBD1. The better agreement between TRBJ2-7 and the DNA end casts doubt on the J call. Germline assignment: CDR1 SGDLS and CDR2 YYNGEE. This CDR3 spans 16 amino acids. The CDR3 spells CASSPQAAGGYNEQYF. As DNA, the CDR3 is TGTGCCAGCAGCCCCCAAGCGGCAGGGGGCTACAATGAGCAGTACTTC.

This chain joins TRBV20-1 and TRBJ2-5; weak D call: TRBD1 (5 bases). V was trimmed by 0 bases and J by 6 bases, leaving 14 bases between them. This CDR3 contains 14 residues. The V gene's germline CDR1 is DFQATT and CDR2 SNEGSKA (reference sequence). This chain's CDR3 is CSARDSRVRQTQYF. CDR3 in DNA: TGCAGTGCTAGAGATTCCAGGGTGAGGCAGACCCAGTACTTC.

This clonotype was seen once. The CDR3 coding sequence is TGTGCTAGTGGTTTGGGGGAGGCGGGCAATCAGCCCCAGCATTTT. It codes for CASGLGEAGNQPQHF. The V and J genes are TRBV12-5 and TRBJ1-5; D not certain. Germline CDR1 LGHNT, CDR2 FRNRAP. The CDR3 spans 15 residues. V lost 1 base and J 2 bases, leaving 9 bases between the germline ends.

This clonotype showed up just a few times. It may be a read error: a sequence one base away is much more abundant. V usage is TRBV7-8 and J usage is TRBJ1-6; 7 nucleotides agree with TRBD1. CDR3 length: 17 residues. Germline V gene lookup returns CDR1 SGHVS and CDR2 FQNEAQ. The CDR3 loop reads CASSKGQRSSYNSPPHF. The CDR3 DNA is TGTGCCAGCAGCAAGGGACAGCGGAGCTCCTATAATTCACCCCCCCACTTT.

This sequence joins TRBV4-1 and TRBJ1-1, with D possibly being TRBD1 (5 bases). The CDR3 has 14 amino acids. CDR1 is MGHRA and CDR2 is YSYEKL in the germline V gene. Trimming removed 0 bases from V and 3 bases from J, with 8 bases in between. In DNA, the CDR3 is TGCGCCAGCAGCCAAGATATACAGGACACTGAAGCTTTCTTT. Translating gives CASSQDIQDTEAFF.

This clonotype has just a few counts. The chain recombines TRBV6-6 with TRBJ2-3; D might be TRBD1 (6 bases). The ends were cut back, 4 bases at V and 4 bases at J, with 18 bases in the middle. The CDR3 has 16 residues. Germline values: CDR1 MNHNY, CDR2 SVGAGI (reference sequence). The CDR3 spells CASSLSLRGGADTQYF. CDR3 in DNA: TGTGCCAGCAGTTTATCACTCAGGGGTGGAGCAGATACGCAGTATTTT.